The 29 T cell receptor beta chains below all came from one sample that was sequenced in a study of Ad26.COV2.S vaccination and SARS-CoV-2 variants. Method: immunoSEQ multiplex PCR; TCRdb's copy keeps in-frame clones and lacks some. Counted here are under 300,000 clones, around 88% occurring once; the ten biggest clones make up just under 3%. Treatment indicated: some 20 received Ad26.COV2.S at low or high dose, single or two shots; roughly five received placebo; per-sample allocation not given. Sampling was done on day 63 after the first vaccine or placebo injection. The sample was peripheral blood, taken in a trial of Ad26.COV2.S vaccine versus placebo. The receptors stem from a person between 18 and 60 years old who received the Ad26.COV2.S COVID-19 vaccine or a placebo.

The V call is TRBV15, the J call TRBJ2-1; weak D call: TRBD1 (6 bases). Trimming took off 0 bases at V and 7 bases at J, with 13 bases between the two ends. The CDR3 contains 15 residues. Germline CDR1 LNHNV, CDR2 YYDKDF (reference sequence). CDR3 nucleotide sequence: TGTGCCACCAGCAGAGATTGGGGGCCCGGGAATGAGCAGTTCTTC. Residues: CATSRDWGPGNEQFF.

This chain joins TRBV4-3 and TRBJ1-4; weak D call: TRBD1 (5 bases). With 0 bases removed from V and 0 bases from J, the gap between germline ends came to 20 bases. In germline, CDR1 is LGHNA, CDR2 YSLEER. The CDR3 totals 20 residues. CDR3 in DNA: TGCGCCAGCAGCCAAGATCTTGGCCAGGGTCGGAGGGCAACTAATGAAAAACTGTTTTTT. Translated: CASSQDLGQGRRATNEKLFF.

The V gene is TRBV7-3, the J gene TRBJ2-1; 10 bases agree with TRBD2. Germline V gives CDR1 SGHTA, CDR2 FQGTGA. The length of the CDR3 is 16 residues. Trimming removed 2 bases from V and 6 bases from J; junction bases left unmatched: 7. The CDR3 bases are TGTGCCAGCAGCTTACGGGGTAGCGGGAGGATCAATGAGCAGTTCTTC. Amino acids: CASSLRGSGRINEQFF. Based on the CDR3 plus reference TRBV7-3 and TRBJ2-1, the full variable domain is GAGVSQTPSNKVTEKGKYVELRCDPISGHTALYWYRQSLGQGPEFLIYFQGTGAADDSGLPNDRFFAVRPEGSVSTLKIQRTERGDSAVYLCASSLRGSGRINEQFFGPGTRLTVL.

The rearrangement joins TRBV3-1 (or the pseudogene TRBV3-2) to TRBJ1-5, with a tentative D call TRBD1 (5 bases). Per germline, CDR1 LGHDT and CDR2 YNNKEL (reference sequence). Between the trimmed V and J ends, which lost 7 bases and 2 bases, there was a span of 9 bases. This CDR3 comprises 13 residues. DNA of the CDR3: TGTGCCAGCAATCAGGGAGGCAATCAGCCCCAGCATTTT. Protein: CASNQGGNQPQHF.

CDR3 sequence reads: CASSLENQPQHF. In nucleotides, the CDR3 is TGTGCCAGCAGCTTGGAAAATCAGCCCCAGCATTTT. The J gene is TRBJ1-5, the V gene TRBV5-6; unclear D gene. CDR3 size: 12 residues. The V end lost 0 bases, the J end lost 4 bases, and 2 bases lay between the germline ends. Germline CDR1 and CDR2: SGHDT and YYEEEE.

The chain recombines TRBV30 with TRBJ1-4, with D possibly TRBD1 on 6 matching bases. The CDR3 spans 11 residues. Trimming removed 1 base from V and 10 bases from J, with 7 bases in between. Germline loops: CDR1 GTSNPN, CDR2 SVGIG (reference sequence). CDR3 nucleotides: TGTGCCTGGAGTGGGGGGGCAAAACTGTTTTTT. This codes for CAWSGGAKLFF.

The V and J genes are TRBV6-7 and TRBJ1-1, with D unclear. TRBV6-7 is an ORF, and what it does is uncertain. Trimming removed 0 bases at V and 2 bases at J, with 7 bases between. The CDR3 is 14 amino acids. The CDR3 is CASSYSTGNTEAFF. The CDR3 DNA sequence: TGTGCCAGCAGTTACTCGACGGGAAACACTGAAGCTTTCTTT.

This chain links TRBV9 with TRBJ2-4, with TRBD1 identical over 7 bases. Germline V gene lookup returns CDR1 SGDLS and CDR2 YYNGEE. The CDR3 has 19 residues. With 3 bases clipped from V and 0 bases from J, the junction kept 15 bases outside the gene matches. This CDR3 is CASSGIVGDRNLAKNIQYF. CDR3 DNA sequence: TGTGCCAGCAGCGGCATTGTTGGGGACAGAAATCTAGCCAAAAACATTCAGTACTTC.

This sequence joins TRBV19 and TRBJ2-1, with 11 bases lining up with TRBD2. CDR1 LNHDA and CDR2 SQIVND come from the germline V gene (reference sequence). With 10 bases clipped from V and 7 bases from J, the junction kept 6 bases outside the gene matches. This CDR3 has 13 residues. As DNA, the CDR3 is TGTGCCACCGCACTAGCGGGAGTTAATGAGCAGTTCTTC. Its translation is CATALAGVNEQFF.

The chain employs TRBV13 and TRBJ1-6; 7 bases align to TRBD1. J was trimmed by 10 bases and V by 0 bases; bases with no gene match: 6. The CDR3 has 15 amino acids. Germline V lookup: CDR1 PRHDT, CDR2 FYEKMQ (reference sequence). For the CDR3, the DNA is TGTGCCAGCAGCTTAGGTACAGGGGTAGGGTCACCCCTCCACTTT. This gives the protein CASSLGTGVGSPLHF. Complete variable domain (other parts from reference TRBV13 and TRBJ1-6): AAGVIQSPRHLIKEKRETATLKCYPIPRHDTVYWYQQGPGQDPQFLISFYEKMQSDKGSIPDRFSAQQFSDYHSELNMSSLELGDSALYFCASSLGTGVGSPLHFGNGTRLTVT.

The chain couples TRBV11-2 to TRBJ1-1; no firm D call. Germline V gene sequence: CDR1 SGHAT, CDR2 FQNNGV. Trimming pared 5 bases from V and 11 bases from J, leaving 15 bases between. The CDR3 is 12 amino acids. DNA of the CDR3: TGTGCCAGCAGCCCTCAATTCCCGCGCGCTTTCTTT. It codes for CASSPQFPRAFF.

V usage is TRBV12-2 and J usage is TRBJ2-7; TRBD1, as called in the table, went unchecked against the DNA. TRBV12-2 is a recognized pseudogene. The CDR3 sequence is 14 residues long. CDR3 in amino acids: CASRSGQGSYEQYV. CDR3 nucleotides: TGTGCAAGTCGCTCGGGACAGGGTTCCTACGAGCAGTACGTC.

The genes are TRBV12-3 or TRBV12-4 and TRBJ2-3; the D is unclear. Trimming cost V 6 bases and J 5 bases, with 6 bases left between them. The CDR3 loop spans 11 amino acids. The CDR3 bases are TGTGCCAGCAGCCTCAAAGATACGCAGTATTTT. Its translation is CASSLKDTQYF.

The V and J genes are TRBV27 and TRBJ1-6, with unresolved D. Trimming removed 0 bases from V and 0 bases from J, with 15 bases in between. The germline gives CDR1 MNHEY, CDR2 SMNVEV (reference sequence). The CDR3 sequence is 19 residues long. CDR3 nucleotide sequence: TGTGCCAGCAGTTTATCAACCCGACACTTGAGCTCCTATAATTCACCCCTCCACTTT. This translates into CASSLSTRHLSSYNSPLHF.

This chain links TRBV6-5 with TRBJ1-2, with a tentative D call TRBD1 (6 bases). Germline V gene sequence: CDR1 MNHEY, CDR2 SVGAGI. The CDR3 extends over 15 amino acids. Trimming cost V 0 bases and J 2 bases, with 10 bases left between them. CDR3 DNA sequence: TGTGCCAGCAGTTACTCCAGGGGATACAACTATGGCTACACCTTC. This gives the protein CASSYSRGYNYGYTF.

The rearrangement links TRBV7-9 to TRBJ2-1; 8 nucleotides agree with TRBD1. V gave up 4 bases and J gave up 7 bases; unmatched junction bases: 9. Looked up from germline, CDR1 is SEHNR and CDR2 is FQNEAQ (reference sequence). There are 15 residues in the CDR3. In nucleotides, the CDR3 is TGTGCCAGCAGCTCGTCAGGGGGCGCCCGTAATGAGCAGTTCTTC. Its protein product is CASSSSGGARNEQFF. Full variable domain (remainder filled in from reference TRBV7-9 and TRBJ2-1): DTGVSQNPRHKITKRGQNVTFRCDPISEHNRLYWYRQTLGQGPEFLTYFQNEAQLEKSRLLSDRFSAERPKGSFSTLEIQRTEQGDSAMYLCASSSSGGARNEQFFGPGTRLTVL.

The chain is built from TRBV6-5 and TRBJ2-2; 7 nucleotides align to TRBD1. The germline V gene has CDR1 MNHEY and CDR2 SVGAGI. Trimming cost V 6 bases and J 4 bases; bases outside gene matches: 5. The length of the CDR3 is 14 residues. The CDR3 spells CASRATGITGELFF. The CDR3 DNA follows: TGTGCCAGCAGGGCGACAGGGATCACCGGGGAGCTGTTTTTT.

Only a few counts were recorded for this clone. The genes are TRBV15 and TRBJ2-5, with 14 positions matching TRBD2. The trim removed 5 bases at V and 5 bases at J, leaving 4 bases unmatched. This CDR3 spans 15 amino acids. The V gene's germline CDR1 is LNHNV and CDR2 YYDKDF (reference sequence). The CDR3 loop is CATSQTSGGAETQYF. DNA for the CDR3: TGTGCCACCAGCCAGACTAGCGGGGGGGCTGAGACCCAGTACTTC.

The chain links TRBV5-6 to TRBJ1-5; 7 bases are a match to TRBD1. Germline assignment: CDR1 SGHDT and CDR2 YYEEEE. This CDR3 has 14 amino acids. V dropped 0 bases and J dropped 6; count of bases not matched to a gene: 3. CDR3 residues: CASSLEGAGQPQHF. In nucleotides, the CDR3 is TGTGCCAGCAGCTTGGAGGGGGCGGGTCAGCCCCAGCATTTT.

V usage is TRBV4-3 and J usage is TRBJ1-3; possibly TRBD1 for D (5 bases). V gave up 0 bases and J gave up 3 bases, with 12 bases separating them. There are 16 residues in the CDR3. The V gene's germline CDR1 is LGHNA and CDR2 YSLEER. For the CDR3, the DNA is TGCGCCAGCAGCCAAGATCCCCAGGGAAGTGGAAACACCATATATTTT. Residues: CASSQDPQGSGNTIYF.

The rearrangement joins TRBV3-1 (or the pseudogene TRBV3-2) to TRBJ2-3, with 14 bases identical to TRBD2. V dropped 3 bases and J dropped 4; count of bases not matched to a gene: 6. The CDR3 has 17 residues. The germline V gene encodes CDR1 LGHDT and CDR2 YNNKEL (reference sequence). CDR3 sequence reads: CASSQSRTSGRSDTQYF. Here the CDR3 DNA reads TGTGCCAGCAGCCAGTCGCGGACTAGCGGGAGGTCAGATACGCAGTATTTT.

The CDR3 reads CASSQDLRQEQYF. CDR3 nucleotide sequence: TGCGCCAGCAGCCAAGATTTAAGACAGGAGCAGTACTTC. V gene TRBV4-3 combines with J gene TRBJ2-7; the D gene is possibly TRBD1 (5 bases). The CDR3 has 13 amino acids. In germline, CDR1 is LGHNA, CDR2 YSLEER. Trimming took 0 bases from V and 7 from J, leaving 10 bases between them.

The DNA for the CDR3 is TGTGCCAGTAGTCCTGGTATGGGGGGCGGCTATGGCTACACCTTC. This sequence encodes CASSPGMGGGYGYTF. The V gene is TRBV19, the J gene TRBJ1-2; D is perhaps TRBD1 (6 bases). The V end was cut by 5 bases, the J end by 4 bases, with 17 bases between. The germline V gene has CDR1 LNHDA and CDR2 SQIVND (reference sequence). There are 15 residues in the CDR3.

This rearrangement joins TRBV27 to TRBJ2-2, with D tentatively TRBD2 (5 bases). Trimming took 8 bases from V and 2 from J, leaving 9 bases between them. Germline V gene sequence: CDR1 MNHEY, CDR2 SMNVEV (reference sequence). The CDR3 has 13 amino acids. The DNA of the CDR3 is TGTGCCAGCGGCCGGGATAACACCGGGGAGCTGTTTTTT. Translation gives CASGRDNTGELFF.

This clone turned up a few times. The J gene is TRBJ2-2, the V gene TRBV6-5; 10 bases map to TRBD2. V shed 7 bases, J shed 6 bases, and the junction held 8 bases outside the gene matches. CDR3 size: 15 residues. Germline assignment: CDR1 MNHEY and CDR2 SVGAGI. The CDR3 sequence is CASKVSSGSPGELFF. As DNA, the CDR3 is TGTGCCAGCAAAGTCTCTAGCGGGAGCCCCGGGGAGCTGTTTTTT.

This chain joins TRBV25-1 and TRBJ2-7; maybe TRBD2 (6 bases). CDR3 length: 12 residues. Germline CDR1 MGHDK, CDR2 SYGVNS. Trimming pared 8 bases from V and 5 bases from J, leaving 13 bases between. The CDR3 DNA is TGTGCCAGCGGGTCCCGACTAGACGAGCAGTACTTC. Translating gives CASGSRLDEQYF.

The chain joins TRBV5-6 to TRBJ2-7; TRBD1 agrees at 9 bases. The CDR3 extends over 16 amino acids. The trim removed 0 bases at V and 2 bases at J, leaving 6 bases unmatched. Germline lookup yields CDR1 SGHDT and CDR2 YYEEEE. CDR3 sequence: CASSLEYRGQPYEQYF. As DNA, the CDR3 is TGTGCCAGCAGCTTGGAGTACAGGGGGCAACCCTACGAGCAGTACTTC.

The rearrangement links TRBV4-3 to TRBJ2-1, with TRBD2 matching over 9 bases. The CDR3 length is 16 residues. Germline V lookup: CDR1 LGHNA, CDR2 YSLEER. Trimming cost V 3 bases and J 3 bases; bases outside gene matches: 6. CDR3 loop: CASSHSTSGLYNEQFF. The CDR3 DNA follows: TGCGCCAGCAGCCACTCGACTAGCGGCCTCTACAATGAGCAGTTCTTC.

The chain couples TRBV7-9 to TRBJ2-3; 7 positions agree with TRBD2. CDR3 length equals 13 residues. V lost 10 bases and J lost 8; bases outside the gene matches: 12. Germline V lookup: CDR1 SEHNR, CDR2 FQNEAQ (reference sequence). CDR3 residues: CATQNGGRVTQYF. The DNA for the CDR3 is TGTGCCACCCAGAATGGAGGGAGGGTTACGCAGTATTTT. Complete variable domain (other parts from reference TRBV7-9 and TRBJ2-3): DTGVSQNPRHKITKRGQNVTFRCDPISEHNRLYWYRQTLGQGPEFLTYFQNEAQLEKSRLLSDRFSAERPKGSFSTLEIQRTEQGDSAMYLCATQNGGRVTQYFGPGTRLTVL.